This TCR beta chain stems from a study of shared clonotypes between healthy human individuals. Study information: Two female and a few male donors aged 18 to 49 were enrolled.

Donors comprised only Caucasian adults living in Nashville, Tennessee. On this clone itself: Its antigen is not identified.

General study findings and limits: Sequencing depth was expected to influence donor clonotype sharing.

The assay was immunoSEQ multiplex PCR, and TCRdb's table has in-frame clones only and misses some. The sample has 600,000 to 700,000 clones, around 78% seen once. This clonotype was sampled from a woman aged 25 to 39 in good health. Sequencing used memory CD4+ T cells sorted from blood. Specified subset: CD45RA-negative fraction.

The CDR3 sequence: CASSVGQSTGELFF. The CDR3, as DNA: TGTGCCAGCAGCGTAGGCCAGTCGACCGGGGAGCTGTTTTTT. The chain combines TRBV9 with TRBJ2-2; D is unresolved. CDR1 SGDLS and CDR2 YYNGEE come from the germline V gene. CDR3 size: 14 residues. V was trimmed by 0 bases and J by 5 bases, leaving 8 bases between them.